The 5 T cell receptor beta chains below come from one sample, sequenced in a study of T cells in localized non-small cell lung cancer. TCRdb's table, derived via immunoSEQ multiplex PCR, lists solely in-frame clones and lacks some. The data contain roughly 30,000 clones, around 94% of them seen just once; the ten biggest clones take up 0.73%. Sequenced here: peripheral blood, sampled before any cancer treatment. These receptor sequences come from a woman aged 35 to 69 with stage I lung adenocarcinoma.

The CDR3 loop reads CASSPIAPRTEAFF. CDR3 DNA sequence: TGTGCCAGCAGCCCAATTGCCCCGAGGACTGAAGCTTTCTTT. The gene calls are TRBV6-5 and TRBJ1-1; D gene ambiguous. The V end was cut by 6 bases, the J end by 5 bases, with 16 bases between. Germline V gene data show CDR1 as MNHEY and CDR2 as SVGAGI. The CDR3 extends over 14 amino acids.

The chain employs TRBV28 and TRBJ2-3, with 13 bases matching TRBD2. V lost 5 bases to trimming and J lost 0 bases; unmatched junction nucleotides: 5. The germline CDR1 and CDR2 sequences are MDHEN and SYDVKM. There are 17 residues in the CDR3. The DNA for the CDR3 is TGTGCCAGCAGTGGCGGGGGACTAGCGGGGAGCACAGATACGCAGTATTTT. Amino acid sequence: CASSGGGLAGSTDTQYF.

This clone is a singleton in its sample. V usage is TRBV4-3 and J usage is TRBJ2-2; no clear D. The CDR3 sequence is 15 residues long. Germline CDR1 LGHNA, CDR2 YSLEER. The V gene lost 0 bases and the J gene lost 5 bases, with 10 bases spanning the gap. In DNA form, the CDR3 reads TGCGCCAGCAGCCAAGAACTCGTGCCAACCGGGGAGCTGTTTTTT. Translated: CASSQELVPTGELFF.

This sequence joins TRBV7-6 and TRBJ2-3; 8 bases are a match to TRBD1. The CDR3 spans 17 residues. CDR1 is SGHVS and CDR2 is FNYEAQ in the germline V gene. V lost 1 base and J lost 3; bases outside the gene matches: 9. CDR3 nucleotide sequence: TGTGCCAGCAGCTTAGTTTGGGACAGGTTTAGGACAGATACGCAGTATTTT. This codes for CASSLVWDRFRTDTQYF.

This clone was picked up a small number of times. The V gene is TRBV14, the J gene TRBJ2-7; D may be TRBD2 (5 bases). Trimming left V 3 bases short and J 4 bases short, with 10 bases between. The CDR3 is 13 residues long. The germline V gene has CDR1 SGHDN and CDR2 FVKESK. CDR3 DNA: TGTGCCAGCAGCCAGGAGGAGATATACGAGCAGTACTTC. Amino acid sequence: CASSQEEIYEQYF.